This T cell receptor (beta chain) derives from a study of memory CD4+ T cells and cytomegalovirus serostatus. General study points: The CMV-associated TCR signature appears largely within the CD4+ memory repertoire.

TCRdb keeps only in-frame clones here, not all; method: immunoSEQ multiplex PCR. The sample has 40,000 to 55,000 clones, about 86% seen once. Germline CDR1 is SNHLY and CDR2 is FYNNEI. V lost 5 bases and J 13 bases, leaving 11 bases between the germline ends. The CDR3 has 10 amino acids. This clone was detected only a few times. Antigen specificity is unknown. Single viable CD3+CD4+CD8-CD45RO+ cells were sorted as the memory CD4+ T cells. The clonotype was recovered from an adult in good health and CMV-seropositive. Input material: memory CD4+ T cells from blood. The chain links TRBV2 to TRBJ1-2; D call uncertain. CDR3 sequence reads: CASSFPRCTF. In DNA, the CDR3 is TGTGCCAGCAGTTTTCCCAGGTGCACCTTC.